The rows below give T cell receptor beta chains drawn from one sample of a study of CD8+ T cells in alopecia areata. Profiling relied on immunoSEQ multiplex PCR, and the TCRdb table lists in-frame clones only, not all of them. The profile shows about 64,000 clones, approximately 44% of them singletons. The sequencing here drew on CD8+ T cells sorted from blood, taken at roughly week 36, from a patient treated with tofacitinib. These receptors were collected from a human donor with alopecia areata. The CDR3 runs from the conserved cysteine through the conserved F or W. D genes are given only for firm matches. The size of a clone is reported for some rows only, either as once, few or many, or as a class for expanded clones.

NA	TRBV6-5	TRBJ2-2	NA	TGTGCCAGCAGCTACAGGGTCACCGGGGAGCTGTTTTTT	CASSYRVTGELFF
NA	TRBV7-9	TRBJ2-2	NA	TGTGCCAGCAGCTTACCTGGGCAGGGAAACACCGGGGAGCTGTTTTTT	CASSLPGQGNTGELFF
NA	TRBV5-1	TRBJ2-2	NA	TGCGCCAGCCAGGGAGAGAGGTTTTCCGGGGAGCTGTTTTTT	CASQGERFSGELFF
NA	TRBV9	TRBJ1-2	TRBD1	TGTGCCAGCAGCGTAGAGCGCCACGGGACAGGGTTTGGCTACACCTTC	CASSVERHGTGFGYTF
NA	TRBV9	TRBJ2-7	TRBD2	TGTGCCAGCAGCTACGATGGGACTAGCGGGAGCGAGCAGTACTTC	CASSYDGTSGSEQYF
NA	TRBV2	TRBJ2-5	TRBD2	TGTGCCAGCACTCGGACTAGCGGGAGTCAAGAGACCCAGTACTTC	CASTRTSGSQETQYF
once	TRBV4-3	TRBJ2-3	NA	TGCGCCAGCAGCCAAGATCCCGGGAGCACAGATACGCAGTATTTT	CASSQDPGSTDTQYF
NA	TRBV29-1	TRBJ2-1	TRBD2	TGCAGCGTGGAGGGACTAGCGGGAGGTTATGAGCAGTTCTTC	CSVEGLAGGYEQFF
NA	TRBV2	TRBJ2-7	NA	TGTGCCAGCATCGGCAGAGAGACCTACGAGCAGTACTTC	CASIGRETYEQYF
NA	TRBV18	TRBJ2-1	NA	TGTGCCAGCTCACCACCGAGCGTGAGCTCCTACAATGAGCAGTTCTTC	CASSPPSVSSYNEQFF
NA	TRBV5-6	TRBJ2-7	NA	TGTGCCAGCAGCTCCGGGACACCTACCTACGAGCAGTACTTC	CASSSGTPTYEQYF
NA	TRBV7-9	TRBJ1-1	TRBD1	TGTGCCAGCAGCGAGTGGACAGGGGTGAACACTGAAGCTTTCTTT	CASSEWTGVNTEAFF
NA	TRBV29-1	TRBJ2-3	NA	TGCAGCGTGGCCCTAGCGACCAAGAGCACAGATACGCAGTATTTT	CSVALATKSTDTQYF
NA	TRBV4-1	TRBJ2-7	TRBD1	TGCGCCAGCAGCCAAGGGGACAGGGCCTACGAGCAGTACTTC	CASSQGDRAYEQYF
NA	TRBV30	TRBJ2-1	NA	TGTGCCTGGAGAAAGGGGTCCTACAATGAGCAGTTCTTC	CAWRKGSYNEQFF
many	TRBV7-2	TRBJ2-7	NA	TGTGCCAGCAGCTTCGGATCCCGGAACGAGCAGTACTTC	CASSFGSRNEQYF
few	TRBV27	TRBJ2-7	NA	TGTGCCAGCAGTCTGGGCGGCGTAACCTACGAGCAGTACTTC	CASSLGGVTYEQYF
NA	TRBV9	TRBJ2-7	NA	TGTGCCAGCAGCGTAGGCGAGGGCCCCACCTACGAGCAGTACTTC	CASSVGEGPTYEQYF
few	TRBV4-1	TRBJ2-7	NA	TGCGCCAGCAGCCAAGTAACAGACTACGAGCAGTACTTC	CASSQVTDYEQYF
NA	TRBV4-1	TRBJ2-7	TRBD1	TGCGCCAGCAGCTCCATTTCACCCTTACAGGGGAATCCTCTATACGAGCAGTACTTC	CASSSISPLQGNPLYEQYF
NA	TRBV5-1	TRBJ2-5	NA	TGCGCCAGCAGCTTGGGATTACGGGGGCAAGAGACCCAGTACTTC	CASSLGLRGQETQYF
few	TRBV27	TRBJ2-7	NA	TGTGCCAGCACCCCCTTTTGGGCCAGTCTCGACGAGCAGTACTTC	CASTPFWASLDEQYF
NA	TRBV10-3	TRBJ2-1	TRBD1	TGTGCCATCAGTGAGGGGACAGGGAATGGTGAGCAGTTCTTC	CAISEGTGNGEQFF
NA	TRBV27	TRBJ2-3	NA	TGTGCCAGCAGCATAAAATGGTCAGATACGCAGTATTTT	CASSIKWSDTQYF
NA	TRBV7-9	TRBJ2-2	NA	TGTGCCAGCATCCCCCGGAGGGGGAACACCGGGGAGCTGTTTTTT	CASIPRRGNTGELFF
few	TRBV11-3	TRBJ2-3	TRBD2	TGTGCCAGCAGCTCTCGGGAGGAGGGTCACACAGATACGCAGTATTTT	CASSSREEGHTDTQYF
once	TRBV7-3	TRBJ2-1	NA	TGTGCCAGCAGCTTATCTACCTTGAGCTCCTACAATGAGCAGTTCTTC	CASSLSTLSSYNEQFF
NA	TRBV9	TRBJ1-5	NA	TGTGCCAGCAGCGCAACAGGGTCGGGGCAGCCCCAGCATTTT	CASSATGSGQPQHF
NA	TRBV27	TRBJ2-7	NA	TGTGCCAGCAGTTTACTAGCGAGAGGTAACTACGAGCAGTACTTC	CASSLLARGNYEQYF
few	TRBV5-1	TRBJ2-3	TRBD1	TGCGCCAGCAGCTCGGCCGGGACAGGGAGACTGGATACGCAGTATTTT	CASSSAGTGRLDTQYF
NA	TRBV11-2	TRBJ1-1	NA	TGTGCCAGCAGCTCACAACCCATGAACACTGAAGCTTTCTTT	CASSSQPMNTEAFF
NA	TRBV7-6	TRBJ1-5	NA	TGTGCCAGCAGCTTAGGAGTCAATCAGCCCCAGCATTTT	CASSLGVNQPQHF
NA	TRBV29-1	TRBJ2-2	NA	TGCAGCGTCGCGGTAACGGGGGATGTCGGGGAGCTGTTTTTT	CSVAVTGDVGELFF
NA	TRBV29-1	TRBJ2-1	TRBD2	TGCAGCGTCCCGGGACTAGCGGGACCCACCGGATACAATGAGCAGTTCTTC	CSVPGLAGPTGYNEQFF
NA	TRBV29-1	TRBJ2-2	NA	TGCAGCGTGGATAGCTCCGGGGAGCTGTTTTTT	CSVDSSGELFF
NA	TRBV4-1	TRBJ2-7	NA	TGCGCCAGCAGCCAATACGGGGGCCGATCCGAGCAGTACTTC	CASSQYGGRSEQYF
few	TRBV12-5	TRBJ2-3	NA	TGTGCTAGTGGTTTACCCCACCAGACGGATACGCAGTATTTT	CASGLPHQTDTQYF
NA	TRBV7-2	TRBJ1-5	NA	TGTGCCAGCAGCTTAGCGGGGGTATGGCAGCCCCAGCATTTT	CASSLAGVWQPQHF
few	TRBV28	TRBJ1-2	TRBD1	TGTGCCAGCAGTTTCCCGAGGGGGCCACATGGCTACACCTTC	CASSFPRGPHGYTF
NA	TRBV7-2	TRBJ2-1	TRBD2	TGTGCCAGCAGCTATTGGGCGGGAGGGGGCAATGAGCAGTTCTTC	CASSYWAGGGNEQFF
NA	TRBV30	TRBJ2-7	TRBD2	TGTGCCTGGAGTGTGGGACTATGGGGCGAGCAGTACTTC	CAWSVGLWGEQYF
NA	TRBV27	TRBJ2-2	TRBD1	TGTGCCAGCAGTACCTACCGGACAGGAATGAACACCGGGGAGCTGTTTTTT	CASSTYRTGMNTGELFF
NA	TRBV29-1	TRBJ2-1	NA	TGCAGCGTTGAGGACAGCCTTCGGTTCTTC	CSVEDSLRFF
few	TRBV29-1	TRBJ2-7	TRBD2	TGCAGCGTGAGACTAGCGGGAGGCTACGAGCAGTACTTC	CSVRLAGGYEQYF
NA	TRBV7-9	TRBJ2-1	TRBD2	TGTGCCAGCATCGGGAGGCCATCCTACAATGAGCAGTTCTTC	CASIGRPSYNEQFF
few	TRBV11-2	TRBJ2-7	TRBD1	TGTGCCAGCAGCCGACAGGGGAATTACGAGCAGTACTTC	CASSRQGNYEQYF
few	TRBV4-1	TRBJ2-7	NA	TGCGCCAGCAGCCTAACCTCGGCCTACGAGCAGTACTTC	CASSLTSAYEQYF
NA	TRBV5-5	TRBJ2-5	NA	TGTGCCAGCGGCCTAAACCAAGAGACCCAGTACTTC	CASGLNQETQYF
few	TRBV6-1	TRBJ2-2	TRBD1	TGTGCCAGCAGTGTGACAGGGACCGGGGAGCTGTTTTTT	CASSVTGTGELFF
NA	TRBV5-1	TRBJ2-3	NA	TGCGCCAGCAGCCTTGCAGATACGCAGTATTTT	CASSLADTQYF
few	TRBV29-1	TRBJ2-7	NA	TGCAGCGTAAGCCAGCGGTCCTACGAGCAGTACTTC	CSVSQRSYEQYF